A single sample gave rise to the 19 T cell receptor beta chains below, sequenced in a study of cytomegalovirus exposure and HLA in healthy donors. Measured with immunoSEQ multiplex PCR; TCRdb has only the in-frame clones, and not every one. The table has 50,000 to 70,000 clones, roughly 96% seen once. The sample taken for sequencing was PBMCs. These TCRs come from a woman aged 18 to 35 in good health and CMV-seropositive.

In this sample, this clone turned up once. The CDR3 DNA sequence: TGTGCCAGCAGCGTAGTGTCTAGCGGGAGAATGAATGAGCAGTTCTTC. This codes for CASSVVSSGRMNEQFF. The chain joins TRBV9 to TRBJ2-1, with 10 positions matching TRBD2. Germline V lookup: CDR1 SGDLS, CDR2 YYNGEE. V lost 0 bases and J lost 7; bases outside the gene matches: 7. The CDR3 spans 16 residues.

The chain uses TRBV21-1 and TRBJ2-1; the table names TRBD1, a call not compared with the DNA. TRBV21-1 is termed a pseudogene. The CDR3 sequence is 15 residues long. CDR3 nucleotides: TGTGCCAGCAGCAGAGGGACAGTATCCTACAATGAGCAGTTCTTC. It specifies CASSRGTVSYNEQFF.

This rearrangement joins TRBV6-1 to TRBJ2-7, with 8 bases lining up with TRBD2. In germline, CDR1 is MNHNS, CDR2 SASEGT. Trimming at V came to 4 bases and at J to 0 bases, leaving 17 bases not matched to a gene. The CDR3 contains 19 residues. CDR3 nucleotides: TGTGCCAGCAGTGGCCCCTCAAGTACCGGGACTAGGGTCTCCTACGAGCAGTACTTC. Its translation: CASSGPSSTGTRVSYEQYF.

The V and J genes are TRBV5-1 and TRBJ2-4; D not certain. Germline lookup yields CDR1 SGHRS and CDR2 YFSETQ. The CDR3 covers 15 residues. V was trimmed by 4 bases and J by 5 bases, leaving 16 bases between them. The chain's CDR3 is CASSPVSGGENIQYF. CDR3 nucleotides: TGCGCCAGCAGCCCCGTTTCAGGTGGCGAAAACATTCAGTACTTC.

The chain joins TRBV4-1 to TRBJ2-2; D may be TRBD2 (5 bases). Looked up from germline, CDR1 is MGHRA and CDR2 is YSYEKL. This CDR3 contains 17 residues. The V and J ends lost 4 bases and 3 bases respectively, with 18 bases between them. CDR3 coding DNA: TGCGCCAGCAGCCCTCAGGCCGGAAGCGGATACACCGGGGAGCTGTTTTTT. This gives the protein CASSPQAGSGYTGELFF.

The chain has TRBV4-1 and TRBJ1-5, with a tentative D call TRBD1 (6 bases). This CDR3 is 16 amino acids long. The V end lost 0 bases, the J end lost 2 bases, and 11 bases lay between the germline ends. Germline CDR1 reads MGHRA; CDR2 reads YSYEKL. CDR3 residues: CASSQDPGAGNQPQHF. Written as DNA, the CDR3 is TGCGCCAGCAGCCAAGACCCAGGGGCCGGCAATCAGCCCCAGCATTTT.

The CDR3 is CASRTRVLDTGELFF. The CDR3 coding sequence is TGTGCCAGCAGAACGAGGGTTTTGGACACCGGGGAGCTGTTTTTT. V usage is TRBV28 and J usage is TRBJ2-2; maybe TRBD2 (5 bases). Germline V gene data show CDR1 as MDHEN and CDR2 as SYDVKM. The CDR3 has 15 residues. The V end was cut by 6 bases, the J end by 3 bases, with 14 bases between.

The V call is TRBV28, the J call TRBJ2-7, with D possibly being TRBD2 (5 bases). CDR1 MDHEN and CDR2 SYDVKM come from the germline V gene. CDR3 length: 14 residues. V lost 4 bases to trimming and J lost 4 bases, with 14 bases between them. CDR3 residues: CASSSFRGRYEQYF. In nucleotides, the CDR3 is TGTGCCAGCAGTTCGTTTCGGGGAAGGTACGAGCAGTACTTC.

V gene TRBV27 combines with J gene TRBJ1-1, with D maybe TRBD1 (5 bases). The CDR3 runs 14 residues. The ends were cut back, 5 bases at V and 1 base at J, with 11 bases in the middle. Germline CDR1 is MNHEY and CDR2 is SMNVEV (reference sequence). The CDR3: CASSRGTANTEAFF. CDR3 in DNA: TGTGCCAGCAGTCGGGGGACGGCGAACACTGAAGCTTTCTTT.

The chain combines TRBV6-6 with TRBJ1-2, with unresolved D. Germline V gene sequence: CDR1 MNHNY, CDR2 SVGAGI (reference sequence). The CDR3 totals 14 residues. V was shortened by 0 bases and J by 2 bases, with 7 bases between the two germline ends. Here the CDR3 reads CASSYSTTNYGYTF. Here the CDR3 DNA reads TGTGCCAGCAGTTACTCCACAACAAACTATGGCTACACCTTC.

The CDR3 region is CASSLDSSYEQYF. As DNA, the CDR3 is TGTGCCAGCAGCTTAGACAGTTCCTACGAGCAGTACTTC. V gene TRBV11-2 combines with J gene TRBJ2-7; D gene ambiguous. Trimming took off 0 bases at V and 1 base at J, with 4 bases between the two ends. Looked up from germline, CDR1 is SGHAT and CDR2 is FQNNGV. This CDR3 spans 13 amino acids.

The gene calls are TRBV19 and TRBJ1-6, with 7 nucleotides matching TRBD1. This CDR3 contains 15 residues. Germline-derived CDR1 and CDR2 are LNHDA and SQIVND (reference sequence). The junction had 8 bases not matched to a gene; V was cut back by 3 bases and J by 9 bases. CDR3 sequence (DNA): TGTGCCAGTAGTATGACCGGGACAGCGGGTTCACCCCTCCACTTT. Translating it yields CASSMTGTAGSPLHF.

This clone was observed a handful of times. This chain connects TRBV7-2 to TRBJ2-1; 8 nucleotides align to TRBD2. The CDR3 sequence is 15 residues long. Losses at the gene ends were 2 bases for V and 1 base for J; bases not matched to a gene: 1. Per the germline V gene, CDR1 is SGHTA and CDR2 is FQGNSA. The DNA of the CDR3 is TGTGCCAGCAGCTTAAGCGGGAGTTCCTACAATGAGCAGTTCTTC. Translated, it gives CASSLSGSSYNEQFF.

This chain links TRBV11-3 with TRBJ2-7, with 9 bases matching TRBD1. Per germline, CDR1 SGHNT and CDR2 YENEEA. The CDR3 runs to 14 residues. J lost 5 bases, V lost 2 bases, and 4 bases had no gene match. The CDR3 is CASSLRDRAHEQYF. Written as DNA, the CDR3 is TGTGCCAGCAGCTTAAGGGACAGGGCCCACGAGCAGTACTTC.

This clone was seen just once. This chain links TRBV5-1 with TRBJ2-3; 10 bases fit TRBD1. J was trimmed by 1 base and V by 2 bases; bases with no gene match: 4. Germline V lookup: CDR1 SGHRS, CDR2 YFSETQ. This CDR3 contains 16 residues. The chain's CDR3 is CASSFWDRGGTDTQYF. Here the CDR3 DNA reads TGCGCCAGCAGCTTTTGGGACAGGGGTGGCACAGATACGCAGTATTTT.

V and J are TRBV30 and TRBJ1-1; a weak D match, TRBD1 (6 bases). Per germline, CDR1 GTSNPN and CDR2 SVGIG (reference sequence). V lost 7 bases, J lost 5 bases, and 14 bases lay in between. CDR3 size: 12 residues. This chain's CDR3 is CALQGQGTEAFF. CDR3 DNA: TGTGCCTTACAGGGTCAGGGGACTGAAGCTTTCTTT.

The chain is built from TRBV9 and TRBJ2-5, with 10 positions matching TRBD2. Germline CDR1 and CDR2: SGDLS and YYNGEE. This CDR3 has 16 residues. J gave up 4 bases and V 6 bases, and 12 bases lay outside the gene matches. CDR3 sequence reads: CASTLSAGGIGETQYF. For the CDR3, the DNA is TGTGCCAGCACTCTATCAGCGGGAGGGATTGGAGAGACCCAGTACTTC.

This chain uses TRBV27 with TRBJ2-2, with TRBD1 matching over 7 bases. Germline V gene lookup returns CDR1 MNHEY and CDR2 SMNVEV (reference sequence). J gave up 5 bases and V 3 bases, and 6 bases lay outside the gene matches. The CDR3 is made up of 15 amino acids. The CDR3 DNA reads TGTGCCAGCAGTTTCCAGACAGGGAAAACCGGGGAGCTGTTTTTT. It translates to CASSFQTGKTGELFF.

The chain couples TRBV28 to TRBJ2-7, with TRBD1 as a possible D gene (6 bases). Trimming took off 6 bases at V and 3 bases at J, with 15 bases between the two ends. The CDR3 sequence is 14 residues long. The germline gives CDR1 MDHEN, CDR2 SYDVKM. This CDR3 is CASRHRDKNYEQYF. The CDR3 coding sequence is TGTGCCAGCAGGCACCGGGACAAGAACTACGAGCAGTACTTC. Variable domain in full (rest from reference TRBV28 and TRBJ2-7): DVKVTQSSRYLVKRTGEKVFLECVQDMDHENMFWYRQDPGLGLRLIYFSYDVKMKEKGDIPEGYSVSREKKERFSLILESASTNQTSMYLCASRHRDKNYEQYFGPGTRLTVT.